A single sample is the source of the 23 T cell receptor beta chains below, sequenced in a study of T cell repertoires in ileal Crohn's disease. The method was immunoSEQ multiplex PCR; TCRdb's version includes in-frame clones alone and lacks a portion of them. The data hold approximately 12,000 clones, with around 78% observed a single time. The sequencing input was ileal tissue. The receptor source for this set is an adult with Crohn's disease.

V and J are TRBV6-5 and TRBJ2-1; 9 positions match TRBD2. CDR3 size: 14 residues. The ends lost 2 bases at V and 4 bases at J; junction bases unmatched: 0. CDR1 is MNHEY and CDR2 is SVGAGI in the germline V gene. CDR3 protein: CASSYLAGYNEQFF. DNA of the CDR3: TGTGCCAGCAGTTACCTAGCGGGGTACAATGAGCAGTTCTTC.

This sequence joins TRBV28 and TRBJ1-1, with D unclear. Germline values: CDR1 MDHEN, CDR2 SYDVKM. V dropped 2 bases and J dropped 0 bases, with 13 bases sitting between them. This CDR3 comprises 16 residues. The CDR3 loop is CASSLGSGRLNTEAFF. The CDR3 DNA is TGTGCCAGCAGTTTAGGGTCTGGCAGGCTGAACACTGAAGCTTTCTTT.

CDR3 DNA: TGTGCCACCCCTCCGGGACAGGGCAAAACTGAAGCTTTCTTT. It encodes CATPPGQGKTEAFF. The chain uses TRBV28 and TRBJ1-1; 9 bases fit TRBD1. The V gene end was trimmed by 10 bases and the J gene end by 5 bases; junction bases not matched to a gene: 11. CDR3 length: 14 amino acids. CDR1 and CDR2 (germline): MDHEN, SYDVKM.

The CDR3 region is CASSLDRGRDQPQHF. In DNA form, the CDR3 reads TGTGCCAGCAGTCTCGACAGAGGACGAGATCAGCCCCAGCATTTT. The chain links TRBV2 to TRBJ1-5; TRBD1 might be the D (5 bases). Germline loops: CDR1 SNHLY, CDR2 FYNNEI. V was clipped by 5 bases and J by 5 bases, with 16 bases between them. The CDR3 runs 15 residues.

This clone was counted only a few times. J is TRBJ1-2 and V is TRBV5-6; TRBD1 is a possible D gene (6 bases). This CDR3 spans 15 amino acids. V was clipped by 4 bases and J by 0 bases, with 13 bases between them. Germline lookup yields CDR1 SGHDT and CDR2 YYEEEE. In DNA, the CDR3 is TGTGCCAGCAGCGGAAGGACAGCAACTAACTATGGCTACACCTTC. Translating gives CASSGRTATNYGYTF.

The CDR3 DNA follows: TGCAGCGTTGAATCAGGGTTAGACACTGAAGCTTTCTTT. Translating it yields CSVESGLDTEAFF. The rearrangement uses TRBV29-1 and TRBJ1-1; TRBD1 might be the D (5 bases). Germline V gene lookup returns CDR1 SQVTM and CDR2 ANQGSEA. With 2 bases removed from V and 3 bases from J, the gap between germline ends came to 10 bases. The CDR3 contains 13 residues.

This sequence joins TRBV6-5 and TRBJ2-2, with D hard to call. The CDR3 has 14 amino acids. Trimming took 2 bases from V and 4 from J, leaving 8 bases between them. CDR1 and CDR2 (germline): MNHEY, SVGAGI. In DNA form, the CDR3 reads TGTGCCAGCAGTTACAGCCGGGTCACCGGGGAGCTGTTTTTT. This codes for CASSYSRVTGELFF.

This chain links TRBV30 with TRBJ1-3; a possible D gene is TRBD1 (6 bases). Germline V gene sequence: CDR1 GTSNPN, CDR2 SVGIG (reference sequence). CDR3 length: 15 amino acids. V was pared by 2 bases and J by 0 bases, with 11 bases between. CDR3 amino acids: CAWSFQGFSGNTIYF. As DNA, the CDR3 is TGTGCCTGGAGTTTCCAGGGGTTCTCTGGAAACACCATATATTTT.

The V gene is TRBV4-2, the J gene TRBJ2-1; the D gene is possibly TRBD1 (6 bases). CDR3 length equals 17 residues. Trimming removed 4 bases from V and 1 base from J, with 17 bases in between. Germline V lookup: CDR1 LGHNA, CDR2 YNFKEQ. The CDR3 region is CASSRKKAGASYNEQFF. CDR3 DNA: TGTGCCAGCAGCCGTAAGAAGGCAGGGGCATCCTACAATGAGCAGTTCTTC.

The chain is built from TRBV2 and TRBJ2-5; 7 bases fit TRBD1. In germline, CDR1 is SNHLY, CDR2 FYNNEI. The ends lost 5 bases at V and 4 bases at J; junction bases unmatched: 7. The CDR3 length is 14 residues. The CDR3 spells CASSQNRGRETQYF. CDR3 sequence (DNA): TGTGCCAGCAGTCAGAACAGGGGTCGAGAGACCCAGTACTTC.

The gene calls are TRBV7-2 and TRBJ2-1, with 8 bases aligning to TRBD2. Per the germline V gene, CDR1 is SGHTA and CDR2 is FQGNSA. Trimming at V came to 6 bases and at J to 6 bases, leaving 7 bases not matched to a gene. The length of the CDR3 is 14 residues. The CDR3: CASSSYSGVNEQFF. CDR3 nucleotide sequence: TGTGCCAGCAGTTCTTATAGCGGGGTCAATGAGCAGTTCTTC.

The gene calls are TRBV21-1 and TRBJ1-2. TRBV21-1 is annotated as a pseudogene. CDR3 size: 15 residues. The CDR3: CASSKGGGRPSGYTF. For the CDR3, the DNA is TGTGCCAGCAGCAAAGGAGGAGGGCGACCCTCGGGCTACACCTTC.

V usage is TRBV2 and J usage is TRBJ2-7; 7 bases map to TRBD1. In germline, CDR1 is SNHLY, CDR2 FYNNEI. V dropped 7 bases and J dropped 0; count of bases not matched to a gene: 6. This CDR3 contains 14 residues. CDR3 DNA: TGTGCCAGCAAGGACAGGATCATCTCCTACGAGCAGTACTTC. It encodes CASKDRIISYEQYF.

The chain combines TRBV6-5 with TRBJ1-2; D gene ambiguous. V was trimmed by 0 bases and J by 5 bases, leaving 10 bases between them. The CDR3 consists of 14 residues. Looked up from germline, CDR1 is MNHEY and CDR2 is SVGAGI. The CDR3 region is CASSYSRETYGYTF. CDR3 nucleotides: TGTGCCAGCAGTTACTCGAGGGAGACTTATGGCTACACCTTC.

The CDR3: CAWSGRGLSSYNEQFF. Written as DNA, the CDR3 is TGTGCCTGGAGTGGGCGGGGGCTTAGCTCCTACAATGAGCAGTTCTTC. The chain employs TRBV30 and TRBJ2-1; TRBD2 is a possible D gene (7 bases). The CDR3 is 16 residues long. V gave up 1 base and J gave up 0 bases, with 13 bases separating them. The germline gives CDR1 GTSNPN, CDR2 SVGIG (reference sequence).

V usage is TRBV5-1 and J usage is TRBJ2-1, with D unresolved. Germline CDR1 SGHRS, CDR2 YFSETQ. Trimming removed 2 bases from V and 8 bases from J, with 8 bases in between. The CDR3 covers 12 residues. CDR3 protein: CASSLNLYEQFF. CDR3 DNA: TGCGCCAGCAGCTTAAATCTCTATGAGCAGTTCTTC.

The CDR3 bases are TGTGCCAGCAGTGACAGGGCAGGGAATTCACCCCTCCACTTT. Encoded protein: CASSDRAGNSPLHF. The V call is TRBV25-1, the J call TRBJ1-6; possibly TRBD1 for D (5 bases). From germline, CDR1 is MGHDK and CDR2 SYGVNS. Trimming pared 3 bases from V and 7 bases from J, leaving 10 bases between. This CDR3 region has 14 residues.

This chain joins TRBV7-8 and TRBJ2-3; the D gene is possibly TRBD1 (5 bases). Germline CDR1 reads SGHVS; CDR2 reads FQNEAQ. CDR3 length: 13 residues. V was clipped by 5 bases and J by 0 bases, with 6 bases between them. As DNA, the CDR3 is TGTGCCAGCAGCGGACACAGCACAGATACGCAGTATTTT. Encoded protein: CASSGHSTDTQYF.

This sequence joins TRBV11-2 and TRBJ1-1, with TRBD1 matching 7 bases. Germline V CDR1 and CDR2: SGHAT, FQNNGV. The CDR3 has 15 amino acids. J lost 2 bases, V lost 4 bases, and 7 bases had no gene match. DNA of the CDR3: TGTGCCAGCAGCTACCGTCGGGACAGCAACACTGAAGCTTTCTTT. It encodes CASSYRRDSNTEAFF.

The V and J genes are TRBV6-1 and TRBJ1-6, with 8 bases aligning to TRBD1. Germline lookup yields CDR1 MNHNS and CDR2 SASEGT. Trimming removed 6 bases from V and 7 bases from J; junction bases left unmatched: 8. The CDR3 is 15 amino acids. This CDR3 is CASRGDRRENSPLHF. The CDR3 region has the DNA TGTGCCAGCAGGGGGGACAGGCGGGAGAATTCACCCCTCCACTTT.

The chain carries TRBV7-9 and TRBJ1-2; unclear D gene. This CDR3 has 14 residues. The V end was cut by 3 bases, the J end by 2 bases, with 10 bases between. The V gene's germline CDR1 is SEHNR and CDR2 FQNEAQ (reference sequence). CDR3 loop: CASSLVGVNYGYTF. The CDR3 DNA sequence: TGTGCCAGCAGCTTGGTCGGGGTGAACTATGGCTACACCTTC.

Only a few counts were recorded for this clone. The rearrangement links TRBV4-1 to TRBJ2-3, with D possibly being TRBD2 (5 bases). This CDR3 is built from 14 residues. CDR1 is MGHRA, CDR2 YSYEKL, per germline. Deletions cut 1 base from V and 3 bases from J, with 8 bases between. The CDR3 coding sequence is TGCGCCAGCAGCCAAGGGCTAGCTACAGATACGCAGTATTTT. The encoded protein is CASSQGLATDTQYF.

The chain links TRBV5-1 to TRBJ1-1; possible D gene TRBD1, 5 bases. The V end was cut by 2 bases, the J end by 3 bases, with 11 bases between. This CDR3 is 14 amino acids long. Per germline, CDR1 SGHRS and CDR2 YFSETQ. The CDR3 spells CASSLRGWDTEAFF. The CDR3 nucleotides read TGCGCCAGCAGCTTACGGGGGTGGGACACTGAAGCTTTCTTT. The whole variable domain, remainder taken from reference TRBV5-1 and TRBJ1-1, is KAGVTQTPRYLIKTRGQQVTLSCSPISGHRSVSWYQQTPGQGLQFLFEYFSETQRNKGNFPGRFSGRQFSNSRSEMNVSTLELGDSALYLCASSLRGWDTEAFFGQGTRLTVV.